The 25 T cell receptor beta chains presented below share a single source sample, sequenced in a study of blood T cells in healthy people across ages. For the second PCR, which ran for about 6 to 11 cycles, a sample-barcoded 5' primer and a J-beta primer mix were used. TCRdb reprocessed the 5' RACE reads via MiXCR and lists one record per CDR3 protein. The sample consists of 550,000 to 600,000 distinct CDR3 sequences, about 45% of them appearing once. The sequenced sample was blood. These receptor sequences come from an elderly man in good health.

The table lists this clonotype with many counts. The CDR3 spells CASSSQRGAYNEQFF. The DNA of the CDR3 is TGTGCCAGCAGCTCACAGCGGGGGGCCTACAATGAGCAGTTCTTC. This chain joins TRBV6-6 and TRBJ2-1, with 9 bases fitting TRBD2. The CDR3 is made up of 15 amino acids. V gave up 6 bases and J gave up 2 bases; unmatched junction bases: 5. Germline assignment: CDR1 MNHNY and CDR2 SVGAGI (reference sequence).

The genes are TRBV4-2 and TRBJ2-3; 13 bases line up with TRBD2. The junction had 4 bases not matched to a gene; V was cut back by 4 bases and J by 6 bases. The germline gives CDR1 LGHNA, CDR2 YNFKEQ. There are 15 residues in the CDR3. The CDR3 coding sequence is TGTGCCAGCAGCCCACTAGCGGGGGGGCTGGATACGCAGTATTTT. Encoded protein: CASSPLAGGLDTQYF.

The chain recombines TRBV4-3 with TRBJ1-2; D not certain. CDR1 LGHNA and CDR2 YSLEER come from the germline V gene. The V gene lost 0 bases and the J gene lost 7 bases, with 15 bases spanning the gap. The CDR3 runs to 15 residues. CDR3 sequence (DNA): TGCGCCAGCAGCCAAGATTCCCCGGCCCTGCGTGGCTACACCTTC. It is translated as CASSQDSPALRGYTF.

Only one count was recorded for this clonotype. The CDR3 bases are TGTGCCAGCTCACCACGAACAGGGAGGACTGAAGCTTTCTTT. Translation: CASSPRTGRTEAFF. The chain uses TRBV18 and TRBJ1-1, with D perhaps matching TRBD1 (6 bases). Germline-derived CDR1 and CDR2 are KGHSH and LQKENI. The V and J ends lost 1 base and 5 bases respectively, with 11 bases between them. This CDR3 spans 14 amino acids.

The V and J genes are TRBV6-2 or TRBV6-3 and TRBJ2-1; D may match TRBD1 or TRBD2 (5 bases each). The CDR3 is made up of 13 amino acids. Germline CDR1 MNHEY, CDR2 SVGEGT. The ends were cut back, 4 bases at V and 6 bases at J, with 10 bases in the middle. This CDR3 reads CASSSGPLNEQFF. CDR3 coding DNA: TGTGCCAGCAGTTCGGGACCCCTCAATGAGCAGTTCTTC.

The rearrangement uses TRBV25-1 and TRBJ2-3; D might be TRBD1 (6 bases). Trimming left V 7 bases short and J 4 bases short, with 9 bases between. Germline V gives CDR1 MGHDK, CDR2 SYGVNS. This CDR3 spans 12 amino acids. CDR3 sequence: CASTSGADTQYF. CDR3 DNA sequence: TGTGCCAGCACCTCAGGGGCAGATACGCAGTATTTT.

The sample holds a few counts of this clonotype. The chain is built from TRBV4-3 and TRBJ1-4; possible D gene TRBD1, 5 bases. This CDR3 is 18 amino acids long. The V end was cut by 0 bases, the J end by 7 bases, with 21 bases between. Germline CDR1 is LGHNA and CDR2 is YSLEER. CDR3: CASSQDGGSPRRGEKLFF. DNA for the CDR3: TGCGCCAGCAGCCAAGACGGGGGGTCACCGAGGCGGGGTGAAAAACTGTTTTTT.

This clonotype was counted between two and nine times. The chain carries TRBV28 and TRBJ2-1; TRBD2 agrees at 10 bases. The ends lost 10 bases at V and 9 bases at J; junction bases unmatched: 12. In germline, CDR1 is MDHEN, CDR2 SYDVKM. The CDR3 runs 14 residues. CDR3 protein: CATTLAGAVGEQFF. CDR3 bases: TGTGCCACCACCCTAGCGGGAGCTGTCGGTGAGCAGTTCTTC.

The CDR3 sequence: CASSISGQGNNEQFF. The CDR3 nucleotides are TGTGCCAGCAGTATCTCGGGACAGGGGAACAATGAGCAGTTCTTC. The chain recombines TRBV6-5 with TRBJ2-1, with 10 nucleotides matching TRBD1. Germline V gene sequence: CDR1 MNHEY, CDR2 SVGAGI. This CDR3 has 15 residues. The junction had 6 bases not matched to a gene; V was cut back by 5 bases and J by 5 bases.

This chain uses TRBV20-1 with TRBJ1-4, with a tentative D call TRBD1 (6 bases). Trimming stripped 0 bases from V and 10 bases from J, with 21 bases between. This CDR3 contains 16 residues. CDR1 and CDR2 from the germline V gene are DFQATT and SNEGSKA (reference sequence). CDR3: CSARDPSQGPESKLFF. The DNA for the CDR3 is TGCAGTGCTAGAGATCCCTCACAGGGTCCAGAGTCAAAACTGTTTTTT.

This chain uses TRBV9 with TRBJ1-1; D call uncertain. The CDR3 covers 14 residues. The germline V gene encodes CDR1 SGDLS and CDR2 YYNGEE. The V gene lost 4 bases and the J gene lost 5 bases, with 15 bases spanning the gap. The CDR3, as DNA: TGTGCCAGCAGCTCCACCTCCTCCGGAACTGAAGCTTTCTTT. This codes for CASSSTSSGTEAFF.

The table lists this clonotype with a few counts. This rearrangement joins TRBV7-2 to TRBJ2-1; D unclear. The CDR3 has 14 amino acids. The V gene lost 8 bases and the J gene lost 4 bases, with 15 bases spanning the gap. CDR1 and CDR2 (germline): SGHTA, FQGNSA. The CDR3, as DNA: TGTGCCAGCCAAAAAGAGGTCTTTTACAATGAGCAGTTCTTC. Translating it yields CASQKEVFYNEQFF.

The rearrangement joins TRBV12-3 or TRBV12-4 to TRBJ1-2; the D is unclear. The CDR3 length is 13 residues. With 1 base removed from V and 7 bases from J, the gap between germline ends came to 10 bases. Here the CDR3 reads CASSLEGFAGYTF. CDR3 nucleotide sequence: TGTGCCAGCAGTTTAGAAGGGTTTGCTGGCTACACCTTC.

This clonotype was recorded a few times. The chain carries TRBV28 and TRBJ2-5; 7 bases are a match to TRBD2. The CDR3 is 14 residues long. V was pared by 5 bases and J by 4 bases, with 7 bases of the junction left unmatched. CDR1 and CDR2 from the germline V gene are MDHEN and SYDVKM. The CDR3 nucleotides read TGTGCCAGCAGTAGGCGGGAGCTTGGAGAGACCCAGTACTTC. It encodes CASSRRELGETQYF.

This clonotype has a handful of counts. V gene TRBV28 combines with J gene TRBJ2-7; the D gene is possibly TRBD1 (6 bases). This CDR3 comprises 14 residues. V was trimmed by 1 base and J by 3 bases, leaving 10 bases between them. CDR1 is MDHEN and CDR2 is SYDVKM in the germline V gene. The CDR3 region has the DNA TGTGCCAGCAGTTTATTGAGGGGGTACTACGAGCAGTACTTC. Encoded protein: CASSLLRGYYEQYF.

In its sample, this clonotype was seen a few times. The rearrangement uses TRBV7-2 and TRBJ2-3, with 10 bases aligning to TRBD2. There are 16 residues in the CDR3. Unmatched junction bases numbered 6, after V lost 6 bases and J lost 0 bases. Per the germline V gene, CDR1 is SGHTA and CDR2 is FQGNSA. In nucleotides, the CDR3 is TGTGCCAGCAGACTTACTAGCGGGATTAGCACAGATACGCAGTATTTT. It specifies CASRLTSGISTDTQYF.

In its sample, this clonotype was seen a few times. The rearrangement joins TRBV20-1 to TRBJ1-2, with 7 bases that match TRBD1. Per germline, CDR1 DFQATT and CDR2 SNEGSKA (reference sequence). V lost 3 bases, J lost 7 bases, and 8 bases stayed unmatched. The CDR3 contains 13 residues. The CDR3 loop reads CSASPGGGVGYTF. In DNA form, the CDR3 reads TGCAGTGCTAGTCCAGGGGGAGGAGTTGGCTACACCTTC.

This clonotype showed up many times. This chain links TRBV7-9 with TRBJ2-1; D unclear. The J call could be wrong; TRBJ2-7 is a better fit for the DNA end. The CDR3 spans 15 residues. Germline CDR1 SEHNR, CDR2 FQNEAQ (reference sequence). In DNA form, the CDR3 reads TGTGCCAGCAGCTTCAGGACGGTCTCCTACAATGAGCAGTACTTC. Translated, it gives CASSFRTVSYNEQYF.

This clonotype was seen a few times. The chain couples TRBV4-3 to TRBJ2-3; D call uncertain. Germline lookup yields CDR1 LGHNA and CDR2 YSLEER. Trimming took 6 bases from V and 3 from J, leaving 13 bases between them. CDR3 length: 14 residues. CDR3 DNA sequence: TGCGCCAGCAGGCTTGTGGGTGGGACAGATACGCAGTATTTT. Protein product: CASRLVGGTDTQYF.

CDR3 in amino acids: CSARDSALGTGELFF. The CDR3 region has the DNA TGCAGTGCTAGAGATTCGGCCCTGGGGACCGGGGAGCTGTTTTTT. This chain connects TRBV20-1 to TRBJ2-2; D is uncertain. V shed 0 bases and J shed 5 bases, with 13 bases lying between them. The CDR3 runs 15 residues. The germline CDR1 and CDR2 sequences are DFQATT and SNEGSKA (reference sequence).

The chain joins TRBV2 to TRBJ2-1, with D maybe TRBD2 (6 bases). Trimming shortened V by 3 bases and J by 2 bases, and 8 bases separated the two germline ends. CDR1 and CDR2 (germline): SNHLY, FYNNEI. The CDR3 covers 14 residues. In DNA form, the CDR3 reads TGTGCCAGCAGTGAGCGGAGGGCCTACAATGAGCAGTTCTTC. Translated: CASSERRAYNEQFF.

CDR3 DNA: TGCGCCAGCAGCGGAGGAGACAGGTCGGAAGGCTACACCTTC. Translating it yields CASSGGDRSEGYTF. This chain uses TRBV5-1 with TRBJ1-2, with D maybe TRBD1 (6 bases). Trimming shortened V by 4 bases and J by 8 bases, and 18 bases separated the two germline ends. Germline assignment: CDR1 SGHRS and CDR2 YFSETQ. This CDR3 is 14 amino acids long.

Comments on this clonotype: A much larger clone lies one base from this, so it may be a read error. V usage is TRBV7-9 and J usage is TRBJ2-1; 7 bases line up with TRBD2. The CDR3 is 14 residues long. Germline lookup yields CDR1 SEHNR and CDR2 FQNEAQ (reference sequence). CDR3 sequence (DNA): TGTGCCGGCAGCAAAGGCGGGAGTAGGAATGAGCAGTTCTTC. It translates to CAGSKGGSRNEQFF. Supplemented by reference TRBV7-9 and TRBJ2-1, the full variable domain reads DTGVSQNPRHKITKRGQNVTFRCDPISEHNRLYWYRQTLGQGPEFLTYFQNEAQLEKSRLLSDRFSAERPKGSFSTLEIQRTEQGDSAMYLCAGSKGGSRNEQFFGPGTRLTVL.

This CDR3 is CASSLEGGRNYGYTF. As DNA, the CDR3 is TGCGCCAGCAGCTTGGAGGGCGGACGGAACTATGGCTACACCTTC. The V gene is TRBV5-1, the J gene TRBJ1-2, with D unresolved. CDR3 length equals 15 residues. Trimming took 0 bases from V and 2 from J, leaving 11 bases between them. Germline V gene sequence: CDR1 SGHRS, CDR2 YFSETQ.

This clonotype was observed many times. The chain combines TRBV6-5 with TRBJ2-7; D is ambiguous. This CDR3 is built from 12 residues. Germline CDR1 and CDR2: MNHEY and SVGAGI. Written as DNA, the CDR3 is TGTGCTATCAGTACACCCTCCTACGAGCAGTACTTC. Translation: CAISTPSYEQYF.